The present T cell receptor beta chain was sequenced within a study of T cells in Graves' hyperthyroidism and ophthalmopathy. The investigators amplified TCR beta CDR3 regions from RNA transcripts. HTBI primers were the set used in a first-round RT-PCR of the TCR CDR3. MiXCR was run by TCRdb on the multiplex PCR reads, yielding one entry per CDR3 protein. Of almost 350,000 distinct CDR3 sequences listed, 15% to 20% are singletons. This CDR3 region has 14 residues. The V and J ends lost 4 bases and 2 bases respectively, with 11 bases between them. Germline values: CDR1 MNHEY, CDR2 SVGAGI. Sequencing was done on a sample of blood. This rearrangement joins TRBV6-5 to TRBJ1-2; weak D call: TRBD1 (5 bases). The sequence came from a woman aged 40 to 49 with Graves' ophthalmopathy. CDR3 sequence (DNA): TGTGCCAGCAGTTTAGCAGGGCCCAACTATGGCTACACCTTC. Amino acid sequence: CASSLAGPNYGYTF.